This T cell receptor beta chain was identified during a study of T cell repertoires in cytomegalovirus infection. This CDR3 spans 12 amino acids. Germline CDR1 is MDHEN and CDR2 is SYDVKM. V lost 9 bases to trimming and J lost 0 bases, with 9 bases between them. TCRdb itself ran the reads through MiXCR, one entry per CDR3 protein. This sample has around 450,000 distinct CDR3 sequences, with 11% found just once. The sample comprised PBMCs. The clonotype comes from a human donor in good health (CMV status not recorded). Some clones in this sample may be carry-over from other donors' samples. V usage is TRBV28 and J usage is TRBJ2-7, with D possibly matching TRBD2 (6 bases). CDR3 DNA: TGTGCCAGTCAGCGGGTCTCCTACGAGCAGTACTTC. It encodes CASQRVSYEQYF.